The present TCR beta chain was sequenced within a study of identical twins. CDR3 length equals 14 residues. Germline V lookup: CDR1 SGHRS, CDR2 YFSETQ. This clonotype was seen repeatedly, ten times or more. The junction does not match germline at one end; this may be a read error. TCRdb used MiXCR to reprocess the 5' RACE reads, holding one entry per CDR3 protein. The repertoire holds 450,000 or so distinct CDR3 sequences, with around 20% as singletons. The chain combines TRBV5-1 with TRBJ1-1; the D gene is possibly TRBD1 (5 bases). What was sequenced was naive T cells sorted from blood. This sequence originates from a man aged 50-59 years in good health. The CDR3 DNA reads TGTGCCAGCAGCTTAGGCGGGGGGAACACTGAAGCTTTCTTT. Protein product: CASSLGGGNTEAFF.